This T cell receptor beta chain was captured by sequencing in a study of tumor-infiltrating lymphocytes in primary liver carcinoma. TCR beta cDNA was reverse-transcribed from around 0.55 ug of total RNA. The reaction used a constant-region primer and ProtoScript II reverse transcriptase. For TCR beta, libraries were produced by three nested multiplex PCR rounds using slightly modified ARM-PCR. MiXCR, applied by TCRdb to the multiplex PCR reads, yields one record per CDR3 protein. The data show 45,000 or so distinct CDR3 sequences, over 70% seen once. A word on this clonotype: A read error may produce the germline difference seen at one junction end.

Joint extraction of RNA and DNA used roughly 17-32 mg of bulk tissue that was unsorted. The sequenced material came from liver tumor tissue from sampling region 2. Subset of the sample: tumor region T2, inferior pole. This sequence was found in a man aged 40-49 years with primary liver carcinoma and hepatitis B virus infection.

The CDR3 spells CASSLSSDQGGEAQYF. The CDR3 DNA sequence: TGTGCCAGCAGTTTAAGCAGCGATCAGGGGGGAGAGGCCCAGTACTTC. The chain links TRBV12-3 or TRBV12-4 to TRBJ2-5, with D perhaps TRBD1 (7 bases). The CDR3 contains 16 residues.